Shown below are 20 T cell receptor beta chains from a single sample sequenced in a study of CD8 T cells in Susac syndrome. An input of about 0.45 to 1 ug of RNA was subjected to reverse transcription using random hexamers. TCRdb re-analysed the immunoSEQ multiplex PCR reads in MiXCR, keeping a single row per CDR3 protein. This table has about 210,000 distinct CDR3 sequences, roughly 92% appearing once. Sequenced material: CD4+ T cells from PBMCs. These receptors were collected from a human donor in good health.

About this clonotype: At one of its ends the junction is not consistent with the germline gene, which may arise from a read error. The genes are TRBV7-2 and TRBJ2-3; 9 bases agree with TRBD2. Germline CDR1 is SGHTA and CDR2 is FQGNSA. CDR3 size: 15 residues. As DNA, the CDR3 is TGTGCCAGCATCTTAGCGGGGGCCGGCACAGATACGCAGTATTTT. Its translation is CASILAGAGTDTQYF.

V gene TRBV28 combines with J gene TRBJ2-5; 7 nucleotides match TRBD1. This CDR3 has 14 residues. V dropped 9 bases and J dropped 2; count of bases not matched to a gene: 9. Per the germline V gene, CDR1 is MDHEN and CDR2 is SYDVKM. Here the CDR3 DNA reads TGTGCCAGTGGACAGGTCCTTTCTCAAGAGACCCAGTACTTC. The encoded protein is CASGQVLSQETQYF.

The count of this clonotype is one. The chain combines TRBV6-2 or TRBV6-3 with TRBJ1-3; D remains unclear. The V end was cut by 6 bases, the J end by 3 bases, with 9 bases between. The germline V gene has CDR1 MNHEY and CDR2 SVGEGT. CDR3 length equals 13 residues. The CDR3 loop is CASRYLGGNTIYF. The CDR3 coding sequence is TGTGCCAGCAGATACCTGGGTGGAAACACCATATATTTT.

This clonotype was found a few times. The chain links TRBV5-1 to TRBJ1-2, with D unresolved. The V end was cut by 0 bases, the J end by 2 bases, with 5 bases between. CDR1 and CDR2 (germline): SGHRS, YFSETQ. This CDR3 region has 13 residues. CDR3 bases: TGCGCCAGCAGCTTGGCCGCGAACTATGGCTACACCTTC. This gives the protein CASSLAANYGYTF.

The rearrangement uses TRBV5-1 and TRBJ1-1, with D possibly matching TRBD1 (5 bases). Germline assignment: CDR1 SGHRS and CDR2 YFSETQ. The CDR3 is 14 residues long. V lost 5 bases to trimming and J lost 1 base, with 12 bases between them. Here the CDR3 reads CASRSPGQNTEAFF. CDR3 sequence (DNA): TGCGCCAGCAGATCACCAGGACAGAACACTGAAGCTTTCTTT.

For the CDR3, the DNA is TGTGCCAGCAGTTTAGACCTCTCGGGACAGCGGAACACTGAAGCTTTCTTT. Translating gives CASSLDLSGQRNTEAFF. This chain joins TRBV12-3 or TRBV12-4 and TRBJ1-1; 7 bases align to TRBD1. The CDR3 has 17 amino acids. With V trimmed by 1 base and J by 1 base, 9 bases remained unmatched.

The rearrangement links TRBV18 to TRBJ2-5, with a tentative D call TRBD2 (7 bases). V shed 3 bases and J shed 1 base, with 12 bases lying between them. CDR3 length: 15 residues. CDR1 is KGHSH and CDR2 is LQKENI in the germline V gene. CDR3 amino acids: CASSPLGGAQETQYF. The CDR3 bases are TGTGCCAGCTCACCCCTTGGGGGGGCCCAAGAGACCCAGTACTTC.

CDR3 sequence reads: CASSQSAAGRKTEAFF. CDR3 nucleotide sequence: TGCGCCAGCAGCCAGTCCGCGGCGGGGAGGAAAACTGAAGCTTTCTTT. This chain joins TRBV4-1 and TRBJ1-1, with D hard to call. V was trimmed by 3 bases and J by 5 bases, leaving 19 bases between them. Germline CDR1 MGHRA, CDR2 YSYEKL. This CDR3 is built from 16 residues.

This sequence joins TRBV7-2 and TRBJ2-5, with D uncertain. V was trimmed by 1 base and J by 5 bases, leaving 11 bases between them. This CDR3 spans 14 amino acids. The germline gives CDR1 SGHTA, CDR2 FQGNSA. The chain's CDR3 is CASSLGSTRETQYF. CDR3 in DNA: TGTGCCAGCAGCTTAGGGTCGACCCGCGAGACCCAGTACTTC. Together with reference TRBV7-2 and TRBJ2-5, the CDR3 gives the full variable domain: GAGVSQSPSNKVTEKGKDVELRCDPISGHTALYWYRQSLGQGLEFLIYFQGNSAPDKSGLPSDRFSAERTGGSVSTLTIQRTQQEDSAVYLCASSLGSTRETQYFGPGTRLLVL.

This rearrangement joins TRBV5-4 to TRBJ2-1; 12 bases align to TRBD2. CDR3 length: 13 residues. With 0 bases clipped from V and 13 bases from J, the junction kept 2 bases outside the gene matches. Per the germline V gene, CDR1 is SGHNT and CDR2 is YYREEE (reference sequence). CDR3 sequence reads: CASSLGLAGVQFF. In DNA, the CDR3 is TGTGCCAGCAGCTTGGGACTAGCGGGGGTTCAGTTCTTC. The full variable domain, with the rest looked up from reference TRBV5-4 and TRBJ2-1, is ETGVTQSPTHLIKTRGQQVTLRCSSQSGHNTVSWYQQALGQGPQFIFQYYREEENGRGNFPPRFSGLQFPNYSSELNVNALELDDSALYLCASSLGLAGVQFFGPGTRLTVL.

This chain uses TRBV6-1 with TRBJ1-5, with no clear D. Germline-derived CDR1 and CDR2 are MNHNS and SASEGT. Trimming removed 2 bases from V and 6 bases from J, with 11 bases in between. This CDR3 contains 14 residues. The CDR3 DNA reads TGTGCCAGCAGTGAAAAGTTAGGCGTTCAGCCCCAGCATTTT. Amino acid sequence: CASSEKLGVQPQHF.

The chain is built from TRBV24-1 and TRBJ2-7, with TRBD2 as a possible D gene (7 bases). The CDR3 has 16 residues. Germline-derived CDR1 and CDR2 are KGHDR and SFDVKD. The V and J ends lost 3 bases and 5 bases respectively, with 19 bases between them. CDR3 sequence: CATSDAGDYRDHEQYF. The CDR3 DNA sequence: TGTGCCACCAGTGATGCAGGGGACTATCGCGATCACGAGCAGTACTTC.

The CDR3: CSVGSNGNTEAFF. DNA of the CDR3: TGCAGCGTTGGTAGTAATGGGAACACTGAAGCTTTCTTT. V gene TRBV29-1 combines with J gene TRBJ1-1; D is ambiguous. CDR1 SQVTM and CDR2 ANQGSEA come from the germline V gene. Trimming cost V 4 bases and J 1 base, with 10 bases left between them. The CDR3 loop spans 13 amino acids.

The rearrangement uses TRBV24-1 and TRBJ2-1; D possibly matches TRBD1 or TRBD2 (5 bases each). The V and J ends lost 5 bases and 6 bases respectively, with 16 bases between them. The CDR3 extends over 15 amino acids. CDR1 is KGHDR, CDR2 SFDVKD, per germline. The CDR3 reads CATSVRERAINEQFF. Written as DNA, the CDR3 is TGTGCCACCAGTGTCAGGGAGAGAGCCATCAATGAGCAGTTCTTC.

This chain links TRBV5-6 with TRBJ1-4; possibly TRBD1 for D (5 bases). Germline V gene data show CDR1 as SGHDT and CDR2 as YYEEEE. The V and J ends lost 0 bases and 3 bases respectively, with 9 bases between them. The CDR3 consists of 15 residues. In nucleotides, the CDR3 is TGTGCCAGCAGCTTGGGGGGCGTCCCTAATGAAAAACTGTTTTTT. Its translation is CASSLGGVPNEKLFF.

This clonotype was counted a few times. J is TRBJ1-4 and V is TRBV7-2, with D perhaps matching TRBD1 (6 bases). CDR3 length: 14 residues. Per the germline V gene, CDR1 is SGHTA and CDR2 is FQGNSA. V was pared by 8 bases and J by 7 bases, with 17 bases between. The CDR3 coding sequence is TGTGCCAGCGGGAGTGGGGGCGCCGGTGAAAAACTGTTTTTT. As protein: CASGSGGAGEKLFF.

The V gene is TRBV28, the J gene TRBJ2-3, with unresolved D. The CDR3 sequence is 12 residues long. Trimming pared 2 bases from V and 6 bases from J, leaving 6 bases between. Germline CDR1 is MDHEN and CDR2 is SYDVKM. The CDR3 coding sequence is TGTGCCAGCAGTTTAATGGTGGATACGCAGTATTTT. Protein product: CASSLMVDTQYF.

V is TRBV7-3 and J is TRBJ2-5, with D possibly being TRBD1 (6 bases). V gave up 5 bases and J gave up 2 bases, with 12 bases separating them. Germline lookup yields CDR1 SGHTA and CDR2 FQGTGA. The CDR3 totals 14 residues. This CDR3 is CASSHTGFQETQYF. The CDR3 DNA follows: TGTGCCAGCAGCCATACAGGGTTTCAAGAGACCCAGTACTTC.

The chain has TRBV7-8 and TRBJ1-5; D remains ambiguous. The V gene's germline CDR1 is SGHVS and CDR2 FQNEAQ. V lost 4 bases to trimming and J lost 0 bases, with 16 bases between them. The CDR3 consists of 17 residues. The CDR3 DNA sequence: TGTGCCAGCAGCTCCGGGTCCCCCTCGTTTAGCAATCAGCCCCAGCATTTT. It yields the protein CASSSGSPSFSNQPQHF.

V is TRBV20-1 and J is TRBJ2-2; 12 nucleotides line up with TRBD2. Germline lookup yields CDR1 DFQATT and CDR2 SNEGSKA (reference sequence). The CDR3 sequence is 14 residues long. V lost 4 bases to trimming and J lost 6 bases; unmatched junction nucleotides: 3. CDR3 protein: CSATSGGAAGELFF. The CDR3 nucleotides are TGCAGTGCTACTAGCGGGGGGGCCGCCGGGGAGCTGTTTTTT.